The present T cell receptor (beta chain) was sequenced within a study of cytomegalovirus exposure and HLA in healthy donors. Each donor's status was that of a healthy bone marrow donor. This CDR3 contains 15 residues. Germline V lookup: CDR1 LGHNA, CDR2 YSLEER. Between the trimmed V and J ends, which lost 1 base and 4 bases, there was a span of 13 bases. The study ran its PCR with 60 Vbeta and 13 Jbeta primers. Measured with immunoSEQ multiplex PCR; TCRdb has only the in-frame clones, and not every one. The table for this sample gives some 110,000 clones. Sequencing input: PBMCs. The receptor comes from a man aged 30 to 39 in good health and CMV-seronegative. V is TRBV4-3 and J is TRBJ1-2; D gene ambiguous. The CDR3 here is CASSQAVAAGYGYTF. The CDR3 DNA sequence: TGCGCCAGCAGCCAAGCCGTGGCAGCGGGCTATGGCTACACCTTC.